These T cell receptor beta chains were read from a single sample in a study of blood T cell repertoires in COVID-19. Clones were read by immunoSEQ multiplex PCR, and TCRdb kept only the in-frame ones, dropping some. The table has roughly 150,000 clones, about 80% seen once. Source material: peripheral blood. Every receptor here comes from a woman older than 75 with acute or convalescent COVID-19. CDR3s include the opening cysteine and the closing phenylalanine or tryptophan. The D gene is left open where the match is weak. Some rows mark clone size as missing; the rest say once, few, many or name a class of expanded clone.

abundance: .
v_gene: TRBV10-3
j_gene: TRBJ1-2
d_gene: TRBD1
CDR3aa: CARRQGVDYGYTF
CDR3nt: TGTGCCCGACGACAGGGGGTGGACTATGGCTACACCTTC

abundance: few
v_gene: TRBV6-1
j_gene: TRBJ1-2
d_gene: .
CDR3aa: CASSEDRGYTF
CDR3nt: TGTGCCAGCAGTGAAGACCGGGGCTACACCTTC

abundance: .
v_gene: TRBV5-6
j_gene: TRBJ2-2
d_gene: .
CDR3aa: CASSLYGGNTGELFF
CDR3nt: TGTGCCAGCAGCTTATACGGGGGGAACACCGGGGAGCTGTTTTTT

abundance: many
v_gene: TRBV2
j_gene: TRBJ1-4
d_gene: .
CDR3aa: CASRVQGTGEKLFF
CDR3nt: TGTGCCAGCAGGGTTCAGGGGACGGGAGAAAAACTGTTTTTT

abundance: .
v_gene: TRBV2
j_gene: TRBJ2-1
d_gene: TRBD1
CDR3aa: CASSVPPGGSGNEQFF
CDR3nt: TGTGCCAGCAGTGTCCCGCCAGGGGGAAGCGGTAATGAGCAGTTCTTC

abundance: .
v_gene: TRBV10-3
j_gene: TRBJ2-3
d_gene: .
CDR3aa: CAMQGPGRTDTQYF
CDR3nt: TGTGCCATGCAAGGGCCCGGGAGAACAGATACGCAGTATTTT

abundance: .
v_gene: TRBV5-4
j_gene: TRBJ2-2
d_gene: TRBD2
CDR3aa: CASSASGGAGTGELFF
CDR3nt: TGTGCCAGCAGCGCGAGCGGGGGGGCCGGCACCGGGGAGCTGTTTTTT

abundance: .
v_gene: TRBV7-2
j_gene: TRBJ1-2
d_gene: .
CDR3aa: CASSSIGRFHNYGYTF
CDR3nt: TGTGCCAGCAGCTCAATAGGGAGGTTCCATAACTATGGCTACACCTTC

abundance: .
v_gene: TRBV5-1
j_gene: TRBJ1-2
d_gene: .
CDR3aa: CASSLAGDIFNYGYTF
CDR3nt: TGCGCCAGCAGCTTGGCTGGGGACATTTTTAACTATGGCTACACCTTC

abundance: few
v_gene: TRBV6-6
j_gene: TRBJ2-1
d_gene: TRBD1
CDR3aa: CASSSRDRVKNEQFF
CDR3nt: TGTGCCAGCAGTTCCCGGGACAGGGTTAAAAATGAGCAGTTCTTC

abundance: .
v_gene: TRBV9
j_gene: TRBJ2-2
d_gene: .
CDR3aa: CASSGRTDSNTGELFF
CDR3nt: TGTGCCAGCAGCGGACGGACAGATTCGAACACCGGGGAGCTGTTTTTT

abundance: once
v_gene: TRBV6-4
j_gene: TRBJ2-1
d_gene: TRBD2
CDR3aa: CASSDWSGGGALNEQFF
CDR3nt: TGTGCCAGCAGTGACTGGTCGGGCGGGGGGGCCCTAAATGAGCAGTTCTTC

abundance: once
v_gene: TRBV28
j_gene: TRBJ2-1
d_gene: .
CDR3aa: CASSLNAGRNEQFF
CDR3nt: TGTGCCAGCAGTCTCAACGCGGGCCGAAATGAGCAGTTCTTC

abundance: .
v_gene: TRBV5-4
j_gene: TRBJ2-1
d_gene: .
CDR3aa: CASSETRGAGGNEQFF
CDR3nt: TGTGCCAGCAGCGAAACGCGGGGGGCAGGGGGTAATGAGCAGTTCTTC

abundance: .
v_gene: TRBV7-2
j_gene: TRBJ1-2
d_gene: TRBD1
CDR3aa: CASSLAGQGGSGYTF
CDR3nt: TGTGCCAGCAGCTTAGCCGGACAGGGAGGTTCTGGCTACACCTTC

abundance: .
v_gene: TRBV19
j_gene: TRBJ2-1
d_gene: .
CDR3aa: CASSIVHITYNEQFF
CDR3nt: TGTGCCAGTAGTATAGTTCACATCACCTACAATGAGCAGTTCTTC

abundance: .
v_gene: TRBV19
j_gene: TRBJ2-5
d_gene: TRBD1
CDR3aa: CASSPGTGSGETQYF
CDR3nt: TGTGCCAGTAGTCCGGGGACAGGGAGTGGAGAGACCCAGTACTTC

abundance: .
v_gene: TRBV5-1
j_gene: TRBJ1-3
d_gene: TRBD1
CDR3aa: CASSHGQGYGNTIYF
CDR3nt: TGCGCCAGCAGTCACGGACAGGGATACGGAAACACCATATATTTT

abundance: .
v_gene: TRBV6-6
j_gene: TRBJ1-4
d_gene: .
CDR3aa: CASTVRGGGGEKLFF
CDR3nt: TGTGCCAGCACCGTAAGGGGTGGCGGTGGGGAAAAACTGTTTTTT

abundance: .
v_gene: TRBV11-2
j_gene: TRBJ1-1
d_gene: TRBD1
CDR3aa: CASSPQPDRVAEAFF
CDR3nt: TGTGCCAGCAGCCCCCAACCGGACAGGGTCGCTGAAGCTTTCTTT

abundance: .
v_gene: TRBV5-5
j_gene: TRBJ2-3
d_gene: TRBD1
CDR3aa: CASSLTWTGGGLSPDTQYF
CDR3nt: TGTGCCAGCAGCTTAACATGGACAGGGGGCGGACTCTCCCCAGATACGCAGTATTTT

abundance: .
v_gene: TRBV29-1
j_gene: TRBJ2-5
d_gene: TRBD1
CDR3aa: CSVTDRNIQETQYF
CDR3nt: TGCAGCGTGACGGACAGGAATATCCAAGAGACCCAGTACTTC

abundance: .
v_gene: TRBV2
j_gene: TRBJ1-2
d_gene: TRBD1
CDR3aa: CASSEDRGAYGYTF
CDR3nt: TGTGCCAGCAGTGAGGACAGGGGAGCCTATGGCTACACCTTC

abundance: .
v_gene: TRBV27
j_gene: TRBJ1-1
d_gene: .
CDR3aa: CASSLSRQTGAFF
CDR3nt: TGTGCCAGCAGTTTATCGAGGCAAACTGGGGCTTTCTTT

abundance: .
v_gene: TRBV28
j_gene: TRBJ1-2
d_gene: .
CDR3aa: CASRPPTGSYGYTF
CDR3nt: TGTGCCAGCAGACCTCCAACAGGGAGCTATGGCTACACCTTC

abundance: .
v_gene: TRBV7-6
j_gene: TRBJ1-5
d_gene: TRBD1
CDR3aa: CASSPGQGNLGNQPQHF
CDR3nt: TGTGCCAGCAGCCCGGGACAGGGAAATTTGGGCAATCAGCCCCAGCATTTT

abundance: .
v_gene: TRBV15
j_gene: TRBJ1-5
d_gene: .
CDR3aa: CATSREPRVEGVQPQHF
CDR3nt: TGTGCCACCAGCAGAGAGCCCCGAGTGGAAGGGGTTCAGCCCCAGCATTTT

abundance: few
v_gene: TRBV7-3
j_gene: TRBJ2-3
d_gene: TRBD2
CDR3aa: CASSLAGGSTDTQYF
CDR3nt: TGTGCCAGCAGCCTAGCGGGGGGAAGCACAGATACGCAGTATTTT

abundance: .
v_gene: TRBV5-1
j_gene: TRBJ2-1
d_gene: TRBD2
CDR3aa: CASSRGLAGGGIYNEQFF
CDR3nt: TGCGCCAGCAGCCGCGGACTAGCGGGGGGCGGCATATACAATGAGCAGTTCTTC

abundance: .
v_gene: TRBV6-1
j_gene: TRBJ1-3
d_gene: .
CDR3aa: CASSEVGALSGNTIYF
CDR3nt: TGTGCCAGCAGTGAAGTGGGCGCTCTCTCTGGAAACACCATATATTTT

abundance: .
v_gene: TRBV6-5
j_gene: TRBJ2-3
d_gene: .
CDR3aa: CAIRDSGYTQYF
CDR3nt: TGTGCCATCCGGGACTCAGGGTATACGCAGTATTTT

abundance: .
v_gene: TRBV5-1
j_gene: TRBJ2-3
d_gene: .
CDR3aa: CASSQGLIVPDTQYF
CDR3nt: TGCGCCAGCAGTCAGGGCCTCATAGTCCCAGATACGCAGTATTTT

abundance: once
v_gene: TRBV18
j_gene: TRBJ1-2
d_gene: .
CDR3aa: CASSPRGTSNYGYTF
CDR3nt: TGTGCCAGCTCACCTCGAGGAACCTCTAACTATGGCTACACCTTC

abundance: .
v_gene: TRBV7-9
j_gene: TRBJ1-2
d_gene: .
CDR3aa: CASSLLLTF
CDR3nt: TGTGCCAGCAGCTTGTTACTCACCTTC

abundance: .
v_gene: TRBV4-3
j_gene: TRBJ2-7
d_gene: TRBD2
CDR3aa: CASSQQAAGELTSYEQYF
CDR3nt: TGCGCCAGCAGCCAACAGGCCGCGGGGGAGCTAACCTCCTACGAGCAGTACTTC

abundance: once
v_gene: TRBV6-6
j_gene: TRBJ1-1
d_gene: TRBD1
CDR3aa: CASSGQANTEAFF
CDR3nt: TGTGCCAGCAGCGGACAGGCGAACACTGAAGCTTTCTTT

abundance: .
v_gene: TRBV5-1
j_gene: TRBJ1-5
d_gene: TRBD1
CDR3aa: CASREGALNQPQHF
CDR3nt: TGCGCCAGCAGAGAGGGGGCGTTAAATCAGCCCCAGCATTTT

abundance: .
v_gene: TRBV27
j_gene: TRBJ2-2
d_gene: TRBD1
CDR3aa: CASADRGPTNTGELFF
CDR3nt: TGTGCCAGCGCAGACAGGGGGCCGACGAACACCGGGGAGCTGTTTTTT

abundance: .
v_gene: TRBV7-8
j_gene: TRBJ2-7
d_gene: .
CDR3aa: CASSPFIGGGAEQYF
CDR3nt: TGTGCCAGCAGCCCGTTTATTGGTGGGGGCGCCGAGCAGTACTTC

abundance: .
v_gene: TRBV3-1/TRBV3-2
j_gene: TRBJ1-5
d_gene: .
CDR3aa: CASSQGTVGNQPQHF
CDR3nt: TGTGCCAGCAGCCAAGGAACAGTAGGCAATCAGCCCCAGCATTTT

abundance: .
v_gene: TRBV19
j_gene: TRBJ2-7
d_gene: .
CDR3aa: CASSIWGDEQYF
CDR3nt: TGTGCCAGTAGTATATGGGGCGACGAGCAGTACTTC

abundance: .
v_gene: TRBV11-2
j_gene: TRBJ2-7
d_gene: .
CDR3aa: CASSQGSGTMIPYEQYF
CDR3nt: TGTGCCAGCAGCCAAGGAAGCGGGACAATGATCCCCTACGAGCAGTACTTC

abundance: .
v_gene: TRBV5-4
j_gene: TRBJ1-1
d_gene: .
CDR3aa: CASSGGSPGDTEAFF
CDR3nt: TGTGCCAGCAGCGGAGGGAGCCCGGGGGACACTGAAGCTTTCTTT

abundance: .
v_gene: TRBV5-4
j_gene: TRBJ2-6
d_gene: TRBD1
CDR3aa: CASSQTGAGANVLTF
CDR3nt: TGTGCCAGCAGCCAAACAGGGGCTGGGGCCAACGTCCTGACTTTC

abundance: .
v_gene: TRBV12-2
j_gene: TRBJ1-2
d_gene: .
CDR3aa: CASRLASPGSYGYTF
CDR3nt: TGTGCAAGTCGCTTAGCTTCTCCAGGGTCCTATGGCTACACCTTC

abundance: .
v_gene: TRBV6-2/TRBV6-3
j_gene: TRBJ2-7
d_gene: TRBD2
CDR3aa: CASSTPIDSGRTPYKQYF
CDR3nt: TGTGCCAGCAGTACCCCCATCGATAGCGGGAGGACCCCCTACAAGCAGTACTTC

abundance: .
v_gene: TRBV5-1
j_gene: TRBJ2-1
d_gene: .
CDR3aa: CASSFTARPRVNEQFF
CDR3nt: TGCGCCAGCAGCTTTACTGCGAGGCCGAGGGTCAATGAGCAGTTCTTC

abundance: once
v_gene: TRBV7-9
j_gene: TRBJ2-3
d_gene: TRBD2
CDR3aa: CASSLERGAFGTDTQYF
CDR3nt: TGTGCCAGCAGCTTAGAGCGGGGGGCGTTTGGCACAGATACGCAGTATTTT

abundance: .
v_gene: TRBV10-1
j_gene: TRBJ2-3
d_gene: .
CDR3aa: CAGGGGGPYTQYF
CDR3nt: TGCGCGGGAGGAGGGGGGGGTCCCTATACGCAGTATTTT

abundance: .
v_gene: TRBV12-5
j_gene: TRBJ2-7
d_gene: .
CDR3aa: CASGLGPQGEQYF
CDR3nt: TGTGCTAGTGGTTTGGGCCCGCAGGGGGAGCAGTACTTC

abundance: .
v_gene: TRBV7-2
j_gene: TRBJ1-6
d_gene: .
CDR3aa: CASSSTGGPVPLHF
CDR3nt: TGTGCCAGCAGCTCGACCGGGGGACCCGTGCCCCTCCACTTT

abundance: .
v_gene: TRBV7-2
j_gene: TRBJ1-5
d_gene: TRBD1
CDR3aa: CASSPDRGNQPQHF
CDR3nt: TGTGCCAGCAGCCCAGACAGGGGCAATCAGCCCCAGCATTTT

abundance: .
v_gene: TRBV5-1
j_gene: TRBJ1-1
d_gene: TRBD1
CDR3aa: CASSLDRGLVNTEAFF
CDR3nt: TGCGCCAGCAGCTTGGACAGGGGGCTGGTGAACACTGAAGCTTTCTTT

abundance: .
v_gene: TRBV9
j_gene: TRBJ2-7
d_gene: TRBD2
CDR3aa: CASSVERGGYEQYF
CDR3nt: TGTGCCAGCAGCGTAGAGCGGGGGGGCTACGAGCAGTACTTC